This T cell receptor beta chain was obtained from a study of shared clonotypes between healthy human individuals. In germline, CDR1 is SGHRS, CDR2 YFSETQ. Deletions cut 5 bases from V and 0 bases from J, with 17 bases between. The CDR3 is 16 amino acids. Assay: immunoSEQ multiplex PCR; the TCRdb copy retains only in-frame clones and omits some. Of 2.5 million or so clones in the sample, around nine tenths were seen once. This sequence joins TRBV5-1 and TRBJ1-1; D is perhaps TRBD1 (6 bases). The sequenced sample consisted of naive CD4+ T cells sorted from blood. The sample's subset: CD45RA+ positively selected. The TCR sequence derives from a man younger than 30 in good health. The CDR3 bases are TGCGCCAGCAGGACAGGTAACTCGCTCATGAACACTGAAGCTTTCTTT. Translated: CASRTGNSLMNTEAFF.